This paragraph covers one T cell receptor (beta chain) sequence. Which antigen it targets is not known. No base qualities exist here, and no much larger clone lies one base off it. This entry belongs to a study of technical replicates of blood from a handful of donors (dated by TCRdb to about 2017). Trimming takes 2 bases off V and 0 bases off J; junction bases not matched to a gene: 2. The CDR3 runs 15 residues from the cysteine to the phenylalanine. Solely the CDR3 DNA is kept, with 45 bases framed from the first base. Sequences SGHVS (CDR1) and FQNEAQ (CDR2) are obtained from the germline V gene. The method behind the library was the immunoSEQ multiplex PCR assay. The table comes from immuneACCESS by way of TCRdb, which keeps in-frame sequences with V and J called. Part of the clones is missing from these tables; in studies checked, under half for an unresolved V gene and the rest for unknown reasons. For this sample there are around 68,000 clones; 95% to 97% appear just once. Jointly, the top ten make up approximately 0.26% of the sample.

This sequence originates from a human donor in good health. The sequence is built from TRBV7-8 and TRBJ2-7; the central 9 bases match TRBD2. The sample consisted of T cells isolated from PBMCs. The nucleotides are TGTGCCAGCAGCTTACTTAGCGGGAGCTCCTACGAGCAGTACTTC. Its translation reads: CASSLLSGSSYEQYF.